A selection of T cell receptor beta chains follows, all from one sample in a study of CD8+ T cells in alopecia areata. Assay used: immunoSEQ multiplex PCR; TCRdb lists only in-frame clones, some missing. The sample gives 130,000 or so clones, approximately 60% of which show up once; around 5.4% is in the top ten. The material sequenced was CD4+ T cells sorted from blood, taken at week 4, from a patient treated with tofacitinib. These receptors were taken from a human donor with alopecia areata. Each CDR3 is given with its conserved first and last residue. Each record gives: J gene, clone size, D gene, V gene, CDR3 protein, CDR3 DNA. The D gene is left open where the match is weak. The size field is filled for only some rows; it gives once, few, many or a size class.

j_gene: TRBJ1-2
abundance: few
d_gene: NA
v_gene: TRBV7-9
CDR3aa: CASQGVRNYGYTF
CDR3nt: TGTGCCAGCCAAGGTGTTCGAAACTATGGCTACACCTTC

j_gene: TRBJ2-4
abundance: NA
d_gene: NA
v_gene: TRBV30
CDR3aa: CAWSLGDIQYF
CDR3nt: TGTGCCTGGAGTTTAGGAGACATTCAGTACTTC

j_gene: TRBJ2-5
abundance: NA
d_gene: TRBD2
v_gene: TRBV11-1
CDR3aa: CASSPSASGSQETQYF
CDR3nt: TGTGCCAGCAGCCCAAGTGCTAGCGGGAGTCAAGAGACCCAGTACTTC

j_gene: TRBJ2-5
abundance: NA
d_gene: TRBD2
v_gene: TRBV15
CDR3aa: CATSPRLAGGETQYF
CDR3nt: TGTGCCACCAGCCCGAGACTAGCGGGAGGTGAGACCCAGTACTTC

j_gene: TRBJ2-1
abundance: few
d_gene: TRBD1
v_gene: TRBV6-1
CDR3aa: CASSEMGQSLF
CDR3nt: TGTGCCAGCAGTGAAATGGGACAGAGCCTCTTC

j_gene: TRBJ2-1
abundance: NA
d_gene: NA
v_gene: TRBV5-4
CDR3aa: CASSYQGNEQFF
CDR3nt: TGTGCCAGCAGTTATCAGGGGAATGAGCAGTTCTTC

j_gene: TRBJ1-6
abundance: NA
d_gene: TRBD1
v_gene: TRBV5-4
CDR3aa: CASSWTGTGNSPLHF
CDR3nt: TGTGCCAGCAGCTGGACCGGGACAGGCAATTCACCCCTCCACTTT

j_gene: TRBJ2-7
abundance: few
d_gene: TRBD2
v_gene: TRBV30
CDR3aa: CAWSVTSGYVEQYF
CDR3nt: TGTGCCTGGAGTGTAACTAGCGGGTATGTTGAGCAGTACTTC

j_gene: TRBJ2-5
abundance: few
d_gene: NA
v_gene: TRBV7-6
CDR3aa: CAAGWGETQYF
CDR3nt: TGTGCTGCGGGGTGGGGGGAGACCCAGTACTTC

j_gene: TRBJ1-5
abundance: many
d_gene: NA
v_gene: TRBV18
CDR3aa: CASSTSSNQPQHF
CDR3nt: TGTGCCAGCTCAACGAGTAGCAATCAGCCCCAGCATTTT

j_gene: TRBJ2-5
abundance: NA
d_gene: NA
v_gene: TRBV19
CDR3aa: CATPRNQGPQETQYF
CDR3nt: TGTGCCACCCCCAGGAACCAGGGGCCCCAAGAGACCCAGTACTTC